One T cell receptor beta chain is described in this entry. What this receptor recognizes is not known. No base-level quality is on record; no much larger clone is a single base apart. The roughly 42 donors, aged about 6 to 95 years, were systemically healthy Caucasian individuals from Russia. Approximately 9 milliliters of peripheral blood were collected from each donor into EDTA-treated Vacutainer tubes. PBMCs were isolated by Ficoll-Paque density-gradient centrifugation, with at least 6 million obtained per sample. Trizol reagent was used to extract total RNA from PBMCs, with at least 5.5 micrograms per sample. For every donor, an aliquot of PBMCs went through flow cytometry to measure the percentages of naive CD45RAhigh/CD27high T cells. The method was 5' RACE. Sequencing took place on an Illumina HiSeq 2500. The second PCR ran for about 7 to 11 cycles and used a J-beta primer mix along with a sample-barcoded 5' primer. Each TCR beta cDNA molecule received a unique molecular identifier from a template-switch 5' adaptor carrying 12 random nucleotides. Each sample yielded at least 2.5 million CDR3-containing paired-end reads. The Mint cDNA synthesis kit, primed by a TRBC-specific oligonucleotide, was used to synthesize first-strand cDNA from all RNA. All cDNA was treated with uracil-DNA glycosylase and then went through a first 18-cycle PCR with the universal primers M1SS and BC2_uni_R. For the original study's pipeline: For normalization, 1 million high-quality reads, each with a distinct molecular identifier, were randomly selected from each sample. Instead of being binned into consensus sequences, reads that shared molecular identifiers were thrown out. MiTCR, with a Q25 quality threshold and the strictest error-elimination algorithm, was used for CDR3 identification, clonotype clustering and error correction. A nonparametric unseen species model using Euler transformation provided a lower-bound estimate of total TCR beta diversity. The public reads were reprocessed in TCRdb via fastp at Q25 and MiXCR, keeping in-frame beta chains. Entries are consolidated by CDR3 protein sequence, retaining the most common genes and DNA. Here the V and J calls rest on TCRdb's processing, not on the authors' analysis. The sample table holds about 720,000 distinct CDR3 sequences, of which about 20% were seen once. The top ten constitute about 20% of the sample.

The sample comes from a study of blood T cells in healthy people across ages (dated by TCRdb to about 2015). Regarding the complete study: In model experiments, template switching captured roughly one uniquely barcoded TCR beta cDNA molecule for every two T cells. To track age-related changes in TCR beta repertoire diversity, the study relied on deep sequencing normalized with unique cDNA molecular identifiers. Donors were grouped into four age groups: young (average roughly 16 years), middle-aged (less than 40), aged (roughly 67) and long-lived (approximately 78). To avoid experimental bias, donors of different ages were spread randomly across the sequencing lanes. The study analyzed two additional independent replicas of 1 million unique cDNA reads from the same blood draw for two donors, one aged 18 to 30 and one aged 80 or older.

The germline V gene yields MDHEN for CDR1 and SYDVKM for CDR2. From the cysteine up to the phenylalanine, the CDR3 has a length of 15 residues. Just the 45-base CDR3 DNA is kept, in frame starting at base 1. Germline trimming: 5 bases from V, 11 bases from J; junction bases outside gene matches: 12. General conclusions and limits of the study: Because donor CMV infection status was unknown, age-related changes in expanded clonotypes were potentially confounded. A strong correlation was found between observed TCR beta diversity and the percentage of naive T cells measured by flow cytometry. Compared with the aged group, the long-lived group had more naive CD4+ T cells, fewer expanded clones and increased TCR diversity, suggesting age selection. Estimates of total diversity based on one million sequenced T cells were regarded as lower bounds and as underestimates. Conclusive comparison of naive and antigen-experienced compartments was prevented by the profiling of bulk unsorted PBMCs. As age increased, observed TCR beta diversity per million T cells dropped in a roughly linear way, and a significant reduction was already evident by age 40.

Sequencing input: blood. The TCR was taken from a man between 65 and 85 years old in good health. The rearrangement joined TRBV28 to TRBJ1-6; 7 nucleotides in the junction match TRBD1. This receptor has the CDR3 CASSPQGTALTPLHF. The nucleotide sequence is given as TGTGCCAGCAGTCCACAGGGGACAGCCCTAACACCCCTCCACTTT.